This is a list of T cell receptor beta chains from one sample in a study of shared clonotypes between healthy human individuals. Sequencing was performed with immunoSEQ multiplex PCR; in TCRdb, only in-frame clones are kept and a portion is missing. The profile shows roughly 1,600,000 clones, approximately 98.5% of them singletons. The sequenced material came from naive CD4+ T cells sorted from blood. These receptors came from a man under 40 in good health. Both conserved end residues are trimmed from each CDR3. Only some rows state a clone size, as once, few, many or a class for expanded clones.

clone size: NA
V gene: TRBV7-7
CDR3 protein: ASSLAGSSYNEQF

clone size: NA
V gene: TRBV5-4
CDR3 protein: ASSPSTGLAIKETQY

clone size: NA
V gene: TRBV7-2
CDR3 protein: ASSPGETQY

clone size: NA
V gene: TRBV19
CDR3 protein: ASKGTGVHEQY

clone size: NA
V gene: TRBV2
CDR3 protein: ASSDRVTQY

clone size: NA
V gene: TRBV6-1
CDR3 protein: ASSGQSGAEAF

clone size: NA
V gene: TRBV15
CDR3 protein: ATSRPGGPKNIQY

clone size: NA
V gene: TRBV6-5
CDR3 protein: ASSYRNEPEQY

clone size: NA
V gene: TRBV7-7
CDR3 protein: ASSLVGTGGETQY

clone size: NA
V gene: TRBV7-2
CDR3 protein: ASSSERGYEQY

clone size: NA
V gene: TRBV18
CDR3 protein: ASSGTGLRWQY

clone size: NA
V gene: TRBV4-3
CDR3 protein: ASSQEFTGRYQETQY

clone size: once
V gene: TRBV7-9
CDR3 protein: ASSLATGRRGTGSYEQY

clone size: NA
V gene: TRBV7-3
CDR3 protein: ASSLNPREDAF